One sample yielded the 22 T cell receptor beta chains listed below, sequenced in a study of radiation and T cells in renal cell carcinoma. Time point indicated: blood 2 weeks post-SBRT. The treatment here: 15 Gy SBRT to primary tumor, nephrectomy 4 weeks later. Some clones are missing from TCRdb's copy, which holds only in-frame ones; the method was immunoSEQ multiplex PCR. The table lists 150,000 to 190,000 clones, roughly 87% of them singletons, with 10% to 15% in the top ten. This specimen consisted of blood, obtained from a patient whose treatment included radiotherapy and nephrectomy. These receptors were taken from a woman aged 45-59 years with renal cell carcinoma.

The table lists this clone with a count of one. The V gene is TRBV28, the J gene TRBJ1-4; D remains ambiguous. The germline CDR1 and CDR2 sequences are MDHEN and SYDVKM. The CDR3 totals 12 residues. Trimming shortened V by 5 bases and J by 5 bases, and 6 bases separated the two germline ends. CDR3 bases: TGTGCCAGCAGTACCTTAAATGAAAAACTGTTTTTT. Its protein product is CASSTLNEKLFF.

The genes are TRBV6-6 and TRBJ1-5, with TRBD1 identical over 7 bases. V gave up 2 bases and J gave up 6 bases; unmatched junction bases: 10. CDR1 is MNHNY, CDR2 SVGAGI, per germline (reference sequence). CDR3 length equals 16 residues. The CDR3 region has the DNA TGTGCCAGCAGTTACCAGAACAGGGGCTGGTCTCAGCCCCAGCATTTT. This translates into CASSYQNRGWSQPQHF.

The chain is built from TRBV5-1 and TRBJ2-7, with D unresolved. The CDR3 contains 15 residues. Germline V gives CDR1 SGHRS, CDR2 YFSETQ. The V end lost 0 bases, the J end lost 3 bases, and 13 bases lay between the germline ends. This chain's CDR3 is CASSLAGTGVYEQYF. Here the CDR3 DNA reads TGCGCCAGCAGCTTGGCCGGCACCGGTGTCTACGAGCAGTACTTC.

CDR3: CASSLLLTRTGARNTIYF. In DNA form, the CDR3 reads TGTGCCAGCAGCTTGTTGTTGACTAGGACAGGGGCTCGCAACACCATATATTTT. The J gene is TRBJ1-3, the V gene TRBV5-6; TRBD1 matches 9 bases. Germline lookup yields CDR1 SGHDT and CDR2 YYEEEE. V was clipped by 1 base and J by 7 bases; unmatched bases: 15. The CDR3 length is 18 residues. Full variable domain (outside the CDR3, taken from reference TRBV5-6 and TRBJ1-3): DAGVTQSPTHLIKTRGQQVTLRCSPKSGHDTVSWYQQALGQGPQFIFQYYEEEERQRGNFPDRFSGHQFPNYSSELNVNALLLGDSALYLCASSLLLTRTGARNTIYFGEGSWLTVV.

A word on this clone: Other DNA variants within this sample encode the same CDR3. This chain links TRBV15 with TRBJ2-4; D unclear. The germline CDR1 and CDR2 sequences are LNHNV and YYDKDF (reference sequence). The CDR3 has 11 residues. Trimming took off 0 bases at V and 10 bases at J, with 4 bases between the two ends. The CDR3 protein is CATSRESIQYF. For the CDR3, the DNA is TGTGCCACCAGCAGAGAGTCAATTCAGTACTTC.

The rearrangement links TRBV11-2 to TRBJ2-7, with TRBD1 matching over 10 bases. V shed 3 bases, J shed 2 bases, and the junction held 4 bases outside the gene matches. Germline CDR1 reads SGHAT; CDR2 reads FQNNGV. This CDR3 is built from 15 residues. The CDR3 here is CASSLGQGSPYEQYF. The CDR3 nucleotides read TGTGCCAGCAGCTTGGGACAGGGGAGTCCCTACGAGCAGTACTTC.

CDR3 nucleotide sequence: TGTGCCAGCGGGTTCAGGGAGGAAGCTTTCTTT. As protein: CASGFREEAFF. The chain links TRBV28 to TRBJ1-1; D perhaps matches TRBD1 (5 bases). CDR3 length equals 11 residues. Germline V gene sequence: CDR1 MDHEN, CDR2 SYDVKM. V dropped 8 bases and J dropped 8 bases, with 12 bases sitting between them.

The genes are TRBV18 and TRBJ1-3; D ambiguous. There are 14 residues in the CDR3. Germline V gene lookup returns CDR1 KGHSH and CDR2 LQKENI. Trimming stripped 0 bases from V and 1 base from J, with 4 bases between. The CDR3 sequence is CASSPPGSGNTIYF. Here the CDR3 DNA reads TGTGCCAGCTCACCACCAGGTTCTGGAAACACCATATATTTT.

This clone was seen a single time. V and J are TRBV7-9 and TRBJ1-2, with D perhaps matching TRBD1 (5 bases). CDR3 size: 13 residues. The V end lost 8 bases, the J end lost 7 bases, and 17 bases lay between the germline ends. CDR1 is SEHNR and CDR2 is FQNEAQ in the germline V gene (reference sequence). The chain's CDR3 is CASLGTGGGGYTF. The CDR3 DNA sequence: TGTGCCAGCCTCGGAACGGGCGGGGGTGGCTACACCTTC.

The CDR3 region has the DNA TGTGCCACCGCGACAGGGGTTAACACTGAAGCTTTCTTT. Translation gives CATATGVNTEAFF. The chain combines TRBV19 with TRBJ1-1; TRBD1 agrees at 8 bases. Germline V CDR1 and CDR2: LNHDA, SQIVND (reference sequence). Germline trimming cut 10 bases from V and 2 bases from J; bases unmatched to any gene: 6. The CDR3 contains 13 residues.

The chain joins TRBV19 to TRBJ2-3; a possible D gene is TRBD2 (6 bases). Per the germline V gene, CDR1 is LNHDA and CDR2 is SQIVND (reference sequence). The V gene lost 1 base and the J gene lost 10 bases, with 15 bases spanning the gap. The CDR3 extends over 14 amino acids. CDR3: CASSIGEDPRAQYF. In nucleotides, the CDR3 is TGTGCCAGTAGTATAGGGGAGGACCCGCGGGCGCAGTATTTT. The whole variable domain, filled in from reference TRBV19 and TRBJ2-3, reads DGGITQSPKYLFRKEGQNVTLSCEQNLNHDAMYWYRQDPGQGLRLIYYSQIVNDFQKGDIAEGYSVSREKKESFPLTVTSAQKNPTAFYLCASSIGEDPRAQYFGPGTRLTVL.

The gene calls are TRBV10-3 and TRBJ1-4, with TRBD1 identical over 7 bases. The germline V gene encodes CDR1 ENHRY and CDR2 SYGVKD. This CDR3 region has 14 residues. Trimming at V came to 5 bases and at J to 8 bases, leaving 8 bases not matched to a gene. The CDR3 sequence is CAISRQGGDEKLFF. Here the CDR3 DNA reads TGTGCCATCAGTCGACAGGGAGGGGACGAAAAACTGTTTTTT.

The chain joins TRBV29-1 to TRBJ1-2, with no clear D. Trimming removed 4 bases from V and 4 bases from J, with 10 bases in between. Germline CDR1 and CDR2: SQVTM and ANQGSEA. This CDR3 region has 12 residues. The CDR3 spells CSVVSAVYGYTF. CDR3 DNA sequence: TGCAGCGTTGTGTCAGCGGTCTATGGCTACACCTTC.

The gene calls are TRBV7-9 and TRBJ1-4; no reliable D call. Per germline, CDR1 SEHNR and CDR2 FQNEAQ (reference sequence). V lost 3 bases to trimming and J lost 6 bases, with 11 bases between them. The CDR3 sequence is 14 residues long. The CDR3 sequence is CASSFLGGYEKLFF. In DNA form, the CDR3 reads TGTGCCAGCAGCTTTTTGGGAGGGTATGAAAAACTGTTTTTT.

V gene TRBV9 combines with J gene TRBJ2-1, with 10 bases matching TRBD2. With V trimmed by 0 bases and J by 2 bases, 2 bases remained unmatched. The V gene's germline CDR1 is SGDLS and CDR2 YYNGEE. There are 16 residues in the CDR3. CDR3 sequence (DNA): TGTGCCAGCAGCGTAGTACTAGCGGGGACCTACAATGAGCAGTTCTTC. Its protein is CASSVVLAGTYNEQFF.

The V call is TRBV19, the J call TRBJ1-4; no firm D call. The CDR3 has 13 amino acids. V dropped 1 base and J dropped 5 bases, with 5 bases sitting between them. Germline-derived CDR1 and CDR2 are LNHDA and SQIVND (reference sequence). CDR3 region: CASSIAQNEKLFF. The CDR3 DNA reads as TGTGCCAGTAGTATAGCCCAAAATGAAAAACTGTTTTTT.

On this clone: One junction end disagrees with the germline gene, perhaps due to a read error. The chain has TRBV6-5 and TRBJ1-1; 9 nucleotides match TRBD1. This CDR3 spans 15 amino acids. From germline, CDR1 is MNHEY and CDR2 SVGAGI. CDR3: CASSYSGTGHTEAFF. For the CDR3, the DNA is TGTGCCAGCAGCTACTCTGGGACAGGGCATACTGAAGCTTTCTTT.

The V call is TRBV5-6, the J call TRBJ2-7; maybe TRBD1 (6 bases). Germline loops: CDR1 SGHDT, CDR2 YYEEEE. The CDR3 covers 15 residues. With 0 bases removed from V and 1 base from J, the gap between germline ends came to 11 bases. CDR3 coding DNA: TGTGCCAGCAGCTTGGGACAGGAGGAGTCCTACGAGCAGTACTTC. Translated: CASSLGQEESYEQYF.

The chain employs TRBV19 and TRBJ1-2; D gene unclear. Trimming left V 3 bases short and J 7 bases short, with 12 bases between. The CDR3 is 13 amino acids. Germline V CDR1 and CDR2: LNHDA, SQIVND (reference sequence). CDR3 coding DNA: TGTGCCAGTAGTATGGGCCAGTCCCGTGGCTACACCTTC. Amino acid sequence: CASSMGQSRGYTF.

The chain is built from TRBV7-9 and TRBJ2-5; D is possibly TRBD2 (6 bases). V shed 2 bases and J shed 4 bases, with 8 bases lying between them. CDR3 length equals 13 residues. The germline gives CDR1 SEHNR, CDR2 FQNEAQ (reference sequence). The CDR3 is CASSLRRGETQYF. The CDR3 DNA reads as TGTGCCAGCAGCTTACGGAGGGGAGAGACCCAGTACTTC.

This clone appeared a single time. The chain uses TRBV6-1 and TRBJ1-1; 7 bases align to TRBD1. This CDR3 has 15 residues. Germline V gives CDR1 MNHNS, CDR2 SASEGT. V lost 5 bases, J lost 1 base, and 7 bases stayed unmatched. CDR3 protein: CASSRTGFENTEAFF. The CDR3 region has the DNA TGTGCCAGCAGTCGGACAGGTTTTGAGAACACTGAAGCTTTCTTT.

This chain uses TRBV7-2 with TRBJ1-1; no definite D call. V was clipped by 0 bases and J by 2 bases, with 10 bases between them. CDR1 is SGHTA, CDR2 FQGNSA, per germline. The CDR3 has 15 amino acids. The CDR3 coding sequence is TGTGCCAGCAGCTTAGCGCGGGGTTCAAACACTGAAGCTTTCTTT. This encodes CASSLARGSNTEAFF.